One sample yielded the 25 T cell receptor beta chains listed below, sequenced in a study of T cell clones after liver transplantation. Profiled with immunoSEQ multiplex PCR; TCRdb holds only in-frame clones, not every one. The table includes some 75,000 clones, under 90% detected once. The input for sequencing was CD4+ T cells from blood, taken before liver transplant. These receptor sequences come from a human donor who received a liver transplant.

The V and J genes are TRBV28 and TRBJ2-4, with D perhaps matching TRBD1 (5 bases). Deletions cut 5 bases from V and 3 bases from J, with 11 bases between. Germline V CDR1 and CDR2: MDHEN, SYDVKM. The CDR3 sequence is 14 residues long. CDR3 nucleotides: TGTGCCAGCAGTCTCCAGGGCCTCAAAAACATTCAGTACTTC. This gives the protein CASSLQGLKNIQYF.

This chain joins TRBV5-4 and TRBJ1-2; tentative D call: TRBD1 (5 bases). The CDR3 covers 13 residues. Trimming left V 8 bases short and J 1 base short, with 12 bases between. The germline CDR1 and CDR2 sequences are SGHNT and YYREEE (reference sequence). CDR3 bases: TGTGCCAGTCGGGGCCAAGATAACTATGGCTACACCTTC. Encoded protein: CASRGQDNYGYTF.

The rearrangement uses TRBV6-5 and TRBJ2-7; 9 nucleotides line up with TRBD2. Germline CDR1 MNHEY, CDR2 SVGAGI. This CDR3 has 15 residues. Germline trimming cut 4 bases from V and 3 bases from J; bases unmatched to any gene: 7. Here the CDR3 DNA reads TGTGCCAGCAGTTCCCACGGGACTAGCAGCTACGAGCAGTACTTC. Amino acid sequence: CASSSHGTSSYEQYF.

The CDR3 loop is CASSPGTSGAYEQYF. DNA of the CDR3: TGCGCCAGCAGTCCCGGGACTAGCGGGGCCTACGAGCAGTACTTC. This sequence joins TRBV10-1 and TRBJ2-7, with 13 bases matching TRBD2. Germline CDR1 reads WNHNN; CDR2 reads SYGVQD (reference sequence). CDR3 length: 15 amino acids. J gave up 2 bases and V 5 bases, and 3 bases lay outside the gene matches.

This clone was seen more than once but under ten times. The chain combines TRBV28 with TRBJ1-5; D is unresolved. Per germline, CDR1 MDHEN and CDR2 SYDVKM. The CDR3 consists of 12 residues. V was pared by 7 bases and J by 5 bases, with 9 bases between. The CDR3 sequence: CASTERDQPQHF. For the CDR3, the DNA is TGTGCCAGCACCGAACGGGATCAGCCCCAGCATTTT.

This chain uses TRBV6-1 with TRBJ1-1; maybe TRBD1 (6 bases). Germline V lookup: CDR1 MNHNS, CDR2 SASEGT. V lost 11 bases, J lost 11 bases, and 30 bases lay in between. The CDR3 is made up of 15 amino acids. This CDR3 reads CAASFGAGALQEAFF. The CDR3 DNA reads as TGTGCCGCTTCCTTCGGGGCAGGGGCCCTACAAGAGGCTTTCTTT.

This chain connects TRBV5-8 to TRBJ2-5; D assignment may be TRBD1 or TRBD2 (5 bases each). Per germline, CDR1 SGHTS and CDR2 YDEGEE. V gave up 4 bases and J gave up 0 bases, with 13 bases separating them. The CDR3 sequence is 15 residues long. Here the CDR3 reads CASSKGTINQETQYF. CDR3 coding DNA: TGTGCCAGCAGCAAGGGGACGATTAACCAAGAGACCCAGTACTTC.

V usage is TRBV12-5 and J usage is TRBJ1-2; TRBD1 matches 7 bases. The CDR3 sequence is 13 residues long. V dropped 6 bases and J dropped 8; count of bases not matched to a gene: 9. Germline values: CDR1 LGHNT, CDR2 FRNRAP. The DNA for the CDR3 is TGTGCTAGTGGCGAGGGTCGACAGGGAGGCTACACCTTC. Translated, it gives CASGEGRQGGYTF. Looking up the rest from reference TRBV12-5 and TRBJ1-2 gives the full variable domain: DARVTQTPRHKVTEMGQEVTMRCQPILGHNTVFWYRQTMMQGLELLAYFRNRAPLDDSGMPKDRFSAEMPDATLATLKIQPSEPRDSAVYFCASGEGRQGGYTFGSGTRLTVV.

The rearrangement uses TRBV27 and TRBJ1-2; TRBD1 matches at 8 bases. The V segment lost 3 bases and the J segment 3 bases; nucleotides outside the gene matches: 9. Looked up from germline, CDR1 is MNHEY and CDR2 is SMNVEV (reference sequence). This CDR3 region has 16 residues. CDR3 bases: TGTGCCAGCAGTTTCTTGACAGGGGTCGGGTACTATGGCTACACCTTC. It specifies CASSFLTGVGYYGYTF.

The rearrangement links TRBV14 to TRBJ2-3; possibly TRBD1 for D (6 bases). Germline lookup yields CDR1 SGHDN and CDR2 FVKESK. V lost 4 bases, J lost 3 bases, and 14 bases lay in between. This CDR3 has 15 amino acids. The CDR3 DNA follows: TGTGCCAGCAGCCCCCGCAGGGGTATAACAGATACGCAGTATTTT. As protein: CASSPRRGITDTQYF.

By share, this clone ranks as medium-sized (0.01 to 0.1%). The sample contains more than one DNA sequence encoding this CDR3. This chain links TRBV27 with TRBJ1-1; D call uncertain. There are 13 residues in the CDR3. The V gene lost 5 bases and the J gene lost 4 bases, with 11 bases spanning the gap. Germline-derived CDR1 and CDR2 are MNHEY and SMNVEV (reference sequence). CDR3 sequence: CASSLRVSTEAFF. The CDR3 DNA follows: TGTGCCAGCAGTCTCCGGGTGAGCACTGAAGCTTTCTTT.

V is TRBV6-6 and J is TRBJ2-1; D uncertain. The V and J ends lost 0 bases and 0 bases respectively, with 9 bases between them. Germline CDR1 is MNHNY and CDR2 is SVGAGI (reference sequence). This CDR3 comprises 16 residues. CDR3 amino acids: CASSYSETRSYNEQFF. DNA for the CDR3: TGTGCCAGCAGTTACTCGGAGACTCGCTCCTACAATGAGCAGTTCTTC.

Here the CDR3 DNA reads TGTGCCAGCAGGGTCGGGACAGCCGAAAAACTGTTTTTT. Its protein is CASRVGTAEKLFF. The gene calls are TRBV2 and TRBJ1-4; 7 nucleotides align to TRBD1. The CDR3 totals 13 residues. CDR1 and CDR2 from the germline V gene are SNHLY and FYNNEI. The V gene end was trimmed by 6 bases and the J gene end by 8 bases; junction bases not matched to a gene: 6.

The chain employs TRBV5-4 and TRBJ2-7; D is perhaps TRBD2 (7 bases). The germline V and J ends were trimmed by 4 bases and 6 bases, with 20 bases remaining between them. The germline gives CDR1 SGHNT, CDR2 YYREEE (reference sequence). This CDR3 comprises 15 residues. The CDR3 here is CASSPGGGALLEQYF. The CDR3, as DNA: TGTGCCAGCAGCCCTGGAGGGGGGGCATTGCTCGAGCAGTACTTC.

This clone was seen more than once but under ten times. The chain has TRBV7-9 and TRBJ1-1; no reliable D call. V was trimmed by 1 base and J by 10 bases, leaving 10 bases between them. Germline V gives CDR1 SEHNR, CDR2 FQNEAQ (reference sequence). The CDR3 extends over 12 amino acids. The CDR3 here is CASSLEEQRAFF. CDR3 DNA sequence: TGTGCCAGCAGCTTAGAGGAGCAGAGAGCTTTCTTT. Full variable domain (remainder filled in from reference TRBV7-9 and TRBJ1-1): DTGVSQNPRHKITKRGQNVTFRCDPISEHNRLYWYRQTLGQGPEFLTYFQNEAQLEKSRLLSDRFSAERPKGSFSTLEIQRTEQGDSAMYLCASSLEEQRAFFGQGTRLTVV.

This clone turned up a few times. The rearrangement joins TRBV28 to TRBJ1-2; no definite D call. V dropped 2 bases and J dropped 8 bases, with 15 bases sitting between them. Germline lookup yields CDR1 MDHEN and CDR2 SYDVKM. The CDR3 spans 14 residues. The CDR3 DNA reads TGTGCCAGCAGTTTACCCGCGGAGGGTGCGGGCTACACCTTC. Its translation is CASSLPAEGAGYTF.

The chain combines TRBV9 with TRBJ2-1; 10 bases line up with TRBD1. The CDR3 totals 17 residues. Germline loops: CDR1 SGDLS, CDR2 YYNGEE. J was trimmed by 4 bases and V by 0 bases; bases with no gene match: 7. The CDR3, as DNA: TGTGCCAGCAGCGTAGCTTATGGACAGGGGGTGTACAATGAGCAGTTCTTC. Its protein product is CASSVAYGQGVYNEQFF.

The V call is TRBV5-6, the J call TRBJ1-3; D remains unclear. CDR1 and CDR2 from the germline V gene are SGHDT and YYEEEE. This CDR3 has 15 amino acids. With 0 bases removed from V and 7 bases from J, the gap between germline ends came to 14 bases. CDR3: CASSLARVYGNTIYF. The CDR3 bases are TGTGCCAGCAGCTTGGCGAGGGTCTACGGGAACACCATATATTTT. Supplemented by reference TRBV5-6 and TRBJ1-3, the full variable domain reads DAGVTQSPTHLIKTRGQQVTLRCSPKSGHDTVSWYQQALGQGPQFIFQYYEEEERQRGNFPDRFSGHQFPNYSSELNVNALLLGDSALYLCASSLARVYGNTIYFGEGSWLTVV.

The chain recombines TRBV6-1 with TRBJ2-1, with 10 positions matching TRBD2. J lost 7 bases, V lost 4 bases, and 7 bases had no gene match. The V gene's germline CDR1 is MNHNS and CDR2 SASEGT. The CDR3 runs 15 residues. The CDR3 protein is CASSGGISGGNEQFF. The CDR3 DNA reads as TGTGCCAGCAGTGGGGGTATTAGCGGGGGGAATGAGCAGTTCTTC.

This clone was counted a few times. The gene calls are TRBV9 and TRBJ1-2, with a tentative D call TRBD1 (6 bases). V was shortened by 1 base and J by 7 bases, with 17 bases between the two germline ends. Germline V CDR1 and CDR2: SGDLS, YYNGEE. The CDR3 length is 15 residues. The CDR3 bases are TGTGCCAGCAGCGTAAAGCACAGGGATGTGAGTGGCTACACCTTC. Protein product: CASSVKHRDVSGYTF.

This clone was counted only a few times. J is TRBJ2-1 and V is TRBV28; 8 nucleotides match TRBD1. The CDR3 has 17 amino acids. J lost 5 bases, V lost 6 bases, and 15 bases had no gene match. Per the germline V gene, CDR1 is MDHEN and CDR2 is SYDVKM. As DNA, the CDR3 is TGTGCCAGCAGGAAGAGGACAGGGATGGTGCGAAACAATGAGCAGTTCTTC. This encodes CASRKRTGMVRNNEQFF.

The chain combines TRBV11-2 with TRBJ2-1, with 10 bases fitting TRBD2. Germline V CDR1 and CDR2: SGHAT, FQNNGV. With 5 bases clipped from V and 4 bases from J, the junction kept 5 bases outside the gene matches. This CDR3 has 15 residues. DNA for the CDR3: TGTGCCAGCAGCACTACTAGCGGGATATACAATGAGCAGTTCTTC. Protein: CASSTTSGIYNEQFF.

There are a few counts of this clone. This sample also contains other DNA sequences that code for the same CDR3. The rearrangement joins TRBV27 to TRBJ1-5; a possible D gene is TRBD1 (6 bases). V was shortened by 4 bases and J by 2 bases, with 9 bases between the two germline ends. The germline V gene encodes CDR1 MNHEY and CDR2 SMNVEV (reference sequence). The CDR3 loop spans 14 amino acids. For the CDR3, the DNA is TGTGCCAGCAGTTCAAGGGGGGGCAATCAGCCCCAGCATTTT. This encodes CASSSRGGNQPQHF.

The gene calls are TRBV20-1 and TRBJ2-7, with D uncertain. This CDR3 region has 11 residues. Germline V CDR1 and CDR2: DFQATT, SNEGSKA (reference sequence). With 3 bases removed from V and 3 bases from J, the gap between germline ends came to 6 bases. The CDR3 protein is CSASDGYEQYF. The CDR3 DNA follows: TGCAGTGCTAGCGACGGCTACGAGCAGTACTTC.

This sequence joins TRBV5-4 and TRBJ2-1; D remains unclear. Germline CDR1 SGHNT, CDR2 YYREEE (reference sequence). V was pared by 4 bases and J by 0 bases, with 14 bases between. CDR3 length: 16 amino acids. The DNA of the CDR3 is TGTGCCAGCAGCCTAGACGGGCCCAGCTCCTACAATGAGCAGTTCTTC. It specifies CASSLDGPSSYNEQFF.